This TCR beta chain was recorded in a study of blood T cell repertoires in COVID-19. Background on the study: Acute-phase and convalescent COVID-19 samples originated in the United States, Italy and Spain. The cDNA or gDNA used as material had been derived from T cells, B-cell-depleted T cells, or PBMCs.

Germline V gene lookup returns CDR1 MGHDK and CDR2 SYGVNS. The germline V and J ends were trimmed by 6 bases and 2 bases, with 8 bases remaining between them. The CDR3 is made up of 12 amino acids. As originally analysed: Amplification with reference gene primers provided the estimates of nucleated cell counts. Assay: immunoSEQ multiplex PCR; the TCRdb copy retains only in-frame clones and omits some. V, J and clone size are taken as reported in that table, and D and trimming were inferred from the DNA itself. The table includes about 190,000 clones, under 90% detected once. Material for sequencing was peripheral blood. The TCR was taken from a woman of 80 years or more with active or convalescent COVID-19. The gene calls are TRBV25-1 and TRBJ2-7; D might be TRBD2 (6 bases). The CDR3 here is CASREGTYEQYF. The CDR3 coding sequence is TGTGCCAGCAGGGAGGGGACCTACGAGCAGTACTTC.